The 5 T cell receptor beta chains reported below all come from one sample, sequenced in a study of cytomegalovirus exposure and HLA in healthy donors. The PCR contained 60 Vbeta and 13 Jbeta primers. Sequencing used immunoSEQ multiplex PCR; TCRdb keeps in-frame clones, though not all of them. The sample lists around 180,000 clones, roughly 80% seen once, with less than 2.5% in the top ten. The sequencing sample was made of PBMCs. The origin of the receptors is a male donor in good health and CMV-seronegative.

This clone was recorded a few times. The chain is built from TRBV27 and TRBJ1-1; 7 bases map to TRBD1. V lost 3 bases to trimming and J lost 0 bases; unmatched junction nucleotides: 1. CDR3 length: 14 residues. CDR1 MNHEY and CDR2 SMNVEV come from the germline V gene (reference sequence). This CDR3 reads CASSLGTVNTEAFF. The CDR3 bases are TGTGCCAGCAGTTTGGGGACAGTGAACACTGAAGCTTTCTTT.

The V gene is TRBV28, the J gene TRBJ2-2; D gene uncertain. The CDR3 contains 12 residues. Per the germline V gene, CDR1 is MDHEN and CDR2 is SYDVKM. The V end lost 6 bases, the J end lost 1 base, and 3 bases lay between the germline ends. CDR3 protein: CASSQNTGELFF. Here the CDR3 DNA reads TGTGCCAGCAGCCAGAACACCGGGGAGCTGTTTTTT.

A remark on this clone: Germline and junction disagree at one end, which may indicate a read error. V is TRBV7-9 and J is TRBJ1-1; 7 nucleotides agree with TRBD1. Germline assignment: CDR1 SEHNR and CDR2 FQNEAQ (reference sequence). The CDR3 consists of 17 residues. The CDR3 loop reads CSSSLGEPGQRNTEAFF. The CDR3 nucleotides are TGTTCCAGCAGCTTAGGGGAACCGGGACAGAGGAACACTGAAGCTTTCTTT.

To note about this clone: Mismatch with germline at one junction end may stem from a read error. Other DNA variants within this sample encode the same CDR3. The chain joins TRBV5-6 to TRBJ2-7; 7 nucleotides match TRBD1. The CDR3 covers 14 residues. Germline assignment: CDR1 SGHDT and CDR2 YYEEEE. CDR3: CASSFGQVTYEQYF. In DNA, the CDR3 is TGTGCCAGCAGCTTCGGACAGGTTACCTACGAGCAGTACTTT.

The gene calls are TRBV7-3 and TRBJ2-3, with D maybe TRBD1 (5 bases). CDR1 and CDR2 from the germline V gene are SGHTA and FQGTGA. The CDR3 consists of 14 residues. V lost 5 bases and J 5 bases, leaving 14 bases between the germline ends. The CDR3: CASSVFGAQDTQYF. The CDR3 DNA follows: TGTGCCAGCAGCGTCTTTGGGGCCCAAGATACGCAGTATTTT.